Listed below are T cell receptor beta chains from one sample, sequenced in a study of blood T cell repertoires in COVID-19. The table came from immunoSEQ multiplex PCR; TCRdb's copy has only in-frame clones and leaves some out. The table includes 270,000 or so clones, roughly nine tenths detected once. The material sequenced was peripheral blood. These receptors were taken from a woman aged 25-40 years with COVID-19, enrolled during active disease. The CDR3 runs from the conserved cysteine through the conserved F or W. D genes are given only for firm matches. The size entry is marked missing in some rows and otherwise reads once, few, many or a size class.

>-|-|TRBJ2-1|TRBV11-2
CASSPLRESRNNEQFF
TGTGCCAGCAGCCCCTTGAGGGAAAGTCGGAACAATGAGCAGTTCTTC
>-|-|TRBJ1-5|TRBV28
CASSLVYSNQPQHF
TGTGCCAGCAGTTTAGTATATAGCAATCAGCCCCAGCATTTT
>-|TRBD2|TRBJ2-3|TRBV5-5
CASSPILAGDSTDTQYF
TGTGCCAGCAGCCCCATACTAGCGGGTGATAGCACAGATACGCAGTATTTT
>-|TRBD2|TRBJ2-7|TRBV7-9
CASSLSGSSYEQYF
TGTGCCAGCAGCTTGAGCGGGAGCTCCTACGAGCAGTACTTC
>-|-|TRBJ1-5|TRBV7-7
CASSLGSREANQPQHF
TGTGCCAGCAGCTTAGGATCGCGGGAGGCCAATCAGCCCCAGCATTTT
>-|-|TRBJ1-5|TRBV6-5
CASSLAAGLNQPQHF
TGTGCCAGCAGTTTGGCGGCAGGGCTGAATCAGCCCCAGCATTTT
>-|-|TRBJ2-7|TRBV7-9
CASSSGLTYEQYF
TGTGCCAGCAGCTCAGGATTAACCTACGAGCAGTACTTC
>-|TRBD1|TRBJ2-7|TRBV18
CASTPGGHEQYF
TGTGCCAGCACCCCAGGGGGCCACGAGCAGTACTTC
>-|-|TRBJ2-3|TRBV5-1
CASSLGRDIYVTQYF
TGCGCCAGCAGCTTAGGGCGGGATATCTATGTTACGCAGTATTTT
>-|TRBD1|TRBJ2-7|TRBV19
CASSPRTGPKQYF
TGTGCCAGTAGTCCACGGACAGGACCAAAGCAGTACTTC
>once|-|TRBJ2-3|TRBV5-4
CASSQGALTTDTQYF
TGTGCCAGCAGTCAGGGTGCTCTAACCACAGATACGCAGTATTTT
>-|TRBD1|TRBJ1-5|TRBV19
CATRTGFSNQPQHF
TGTGCCACTAGGACAGGCTTCAGCAATCAGCCCCAGCATTTT
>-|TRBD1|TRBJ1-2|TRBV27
CASSRLGTGYGYTF
TGTGCCAGCAGTCGCTTAGGGACAGGGTACGGCTACACCTTC
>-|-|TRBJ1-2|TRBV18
CASSPGSSNRGYGYTF
TGTGCCAGCTCACCAGGGTCCAGCAATAGGGGCTATGGCTACACCTTC
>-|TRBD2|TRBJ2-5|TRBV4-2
CASSQLPTGGSGETQYF
TGTGCCAGCAGCCAATTGCCTACGGGGGGATCAGGGGAGACCCAGTACTTC
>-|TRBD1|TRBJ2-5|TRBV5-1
CASNGVTGGETQYF
TGCGCCAGCAACGGGGTTACAGGGGGAGAGACCCAGTACTTC
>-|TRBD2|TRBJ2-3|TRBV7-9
CASLAGGARWDTQYF
TGTGCCAGCCTGGCGGGAGGGGCTCGTTGGGATACGCAGTATTTT
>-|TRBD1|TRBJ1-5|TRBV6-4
CATLGQGEVGNQPQHF
TGTGCCACCTTAGGACAGGGGGAGGTGGGCAATCAGCCCCAGCATTTT
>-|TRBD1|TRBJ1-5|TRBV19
CASRLDRDGLSNQPQHF
TGTGCCAGCCGATTGGACAGGGATGGTCTTAGCAATCAGCCCCAGCATTTT
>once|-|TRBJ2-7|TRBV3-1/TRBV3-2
CASSRIRGAEQYF
TGTGCCAGCAGCCGAATTCGGGGTGCCGAGCAGTACTTC
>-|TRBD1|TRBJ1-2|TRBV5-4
CASTSITGEKGYTF
TGTGCCAGCACCTCCATTACAGGGGAAAAAGGCTACACCTTC
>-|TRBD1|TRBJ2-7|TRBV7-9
CASTPLNPGQGANEQYF
TGTGCCAGCACGCCATTAAACCCGGGACAGGGGGCTAACGAGCAGTACTTC
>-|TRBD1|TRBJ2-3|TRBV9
CASRGTGGSTDTQYF
TGTGCCAGCAGGGGGACAGGGGGAAGCACAGATACGCAGTATTTT
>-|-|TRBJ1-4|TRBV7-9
CASSSAPDSNEKLFF
TGTGCCAGCAGCTCGGCGCCAGACTCTAATGAAAAACTGTTTTTT
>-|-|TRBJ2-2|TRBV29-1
CSVSQQLTGELFF
TGCAGCGTTAGTCAACAGCTGACCGGGGAGCTGTTTTTT
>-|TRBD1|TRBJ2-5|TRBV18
CASSPGQGPETQYF
TGTGCCAGCTCACCCGGACAGGGCCCAGAGACCCAGTACTTC
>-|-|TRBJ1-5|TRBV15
CATSRDSFGADTYSNQPQHF
TGTGCCACCAGCAGAGATTCGTTTGGGGCAGACACGTATAGCAATCAGCCCCAGCATTTT
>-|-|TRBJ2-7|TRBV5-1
CASSLVQANEQYF
TGCGCCAGCAGCTTGGTACAGGCAAACGAGCAGTACTTC
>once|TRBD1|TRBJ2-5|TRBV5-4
CASSLAQGRGLGETQYF
TGTGCCAGCAGCTTGGCTCAAGGCAGGGGGCTTGGAGAGACCCAGTACTTC
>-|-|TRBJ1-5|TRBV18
CASSPAGEQPQHF
TGTGCCAGCTCACCGGCAGGGGAACAGCCCCAGCATTTT
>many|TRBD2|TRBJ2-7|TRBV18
CASSPTLLGTSEDEQYF
TGTGCCAGCTCACCAACCCTGCTTGGGACTAGTGAGGACGAGCAGTACTTC
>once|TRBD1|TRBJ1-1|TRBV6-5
CASSLTGGTEAFF
TGTGCCAGCAGTCTTACAGGGGGCACTGAAGCTTTCTTT
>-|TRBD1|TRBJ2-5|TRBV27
CASSGDSQETQYF
TGTGCCAGCAGCGGGGACAGCCAAGAGACCCAGTACTTC
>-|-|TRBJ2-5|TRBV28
CASQPEWETQYF
TGTGCCAGCCAACCCGAGTGGGAGACCCAGTACTTC
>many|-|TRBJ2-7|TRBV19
CASSMVGTFPGEQYF
TGTGCCAGTAGTATGGTTGGCACCTTTCCAGGCGAGCAGTACTTC
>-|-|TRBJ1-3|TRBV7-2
CASSSRGVTIYF
TGTGCCAGCAGCTCCCGCGGAGTCACCATATATTTT
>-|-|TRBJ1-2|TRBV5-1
CASSYGDYGYTF
TGCGCCAGCAGCTACGGGGACTATGGCTACACCTTC
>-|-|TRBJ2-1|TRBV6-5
CASSRDMSSYNEQFF
TGTGCCAGCAGCCGGGACATGAGCTCCTACAATGAGCAGTTCTTC
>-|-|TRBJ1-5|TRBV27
CASSLHGNSNQPQHF
TGTGCCAGCAGTTTGCACGGTAATAGCAATCAGCCCCAGCATTTT
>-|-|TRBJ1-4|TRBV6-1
CASSEEGREKLFF
TGTGCCAGCAGTGAAGAAGGGAGGGAAAAACTGTTTTTT
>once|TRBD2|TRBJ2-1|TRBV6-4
CASSDFPSGTNEQFF
TGTGCCAGCAGTGACTTTCCTAGCGGGACCAATGAGCAGTTCTTC
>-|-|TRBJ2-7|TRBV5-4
CASSTQGYEQYF
TGTGCCAGCAGCACACAGGGTTACGAGCAGTACTTC
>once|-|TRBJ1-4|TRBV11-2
CASSFWAVNEKLFF
TGTGCCAGCAGCTTCTGGGCCGTTAATGAAAAACTGTTTTTT
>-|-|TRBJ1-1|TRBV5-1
CASSLGSGSGVEAFF
TGCGCCAGCAGCTTGGGGTCGGGGTCTGGGGTTGAAGCTTTCTTT
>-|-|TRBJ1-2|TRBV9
CASSVEPPTLWGYTF
TGTGCCAGCAGCGTAGAGCCGCCAACTTTGTGGGGCTACACCTTC
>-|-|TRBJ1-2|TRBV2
CASSEYGATF
TGTGCCAGCAGTGAATATGGGGCCACCTTC
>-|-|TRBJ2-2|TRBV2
CASREGVNTGELFF
TGTGCCAGCAGAGAGGGGGTGAACACCGGGGAGCTGTTTTTT
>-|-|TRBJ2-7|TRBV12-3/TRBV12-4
CASSTAYEQYF
TGTGCCAGCTCGACAGCCTACGAGCAGTACTTC
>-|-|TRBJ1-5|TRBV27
CASSLLGAGGGNQPQHF
TGTGCCAGCAGTTTATTGGGTGCTGGAGGGGGCAATCAGCCCCAGCATTTT